This passage covers 4 T cell receptor beta chains from one sample sequenced in a study of T cell repertoires in cytomegalovirus infection. Their antigens remain unidentified. TCRdb re-called the reads with MiXCR, one entry per CDR3 protein. The sample carries 75,000 to 95,000 distinct CDR3 sequences, around 49% recorded once. Specimen: CD8+ T cells from cultured PBMCs, collected from culture after CMV antigen stimulation. These receptors all come from a human donor in good health (CMV status not recorded). Some clones in this sample may be carry-over from other donors' samples.

The chain couples TRBV28 to TRBJ2-5, with D unresolved. The V gene lost 3 bases and the J gene lost 5 bases, with 16 bases spanning the gap. The CDR3 is 15 residues long. The germline V gene encodes CDR1 MDHEN and CDR2 SYDVKM. The CDR3 protein is CASSFTPGTKETQYF. Written as DNA, the CDR3 is TGTGCCAGCAGTTTCACACCAGGTACTAAGGAGACCCAGTACTTC.

V usage is TRBV12-3 or TRBV12-4 and J usage is TRBJ2-3, with 8 bases that match TRBD2. V lost 6 bases to trimming and J lost 2 bases; unmatched junction nucleotides: 7. The CDR3 has 15 amino acids. CDR3 sequence (DNA): TGTGCCAGCAGCCCCTTGCGGGGGGACACAGATACGCAGTATTTT. Residues: CASSPLRGDTDTQYF.

CDR3 nucleotide sequence: TGTGCCAGCAGCTTAATTCCCGGGGAGCTGTTTTTT. Protein sequence: CASSLIPGELFF. This rearrangement joins TRBV7-4 to TRBJ2-2, with D unclear. Trimming shortened V by 2 bases and J by 6 bases, and 4 bases separated the two germline ends. Germline V lookup: CDR1 SGHVT, CDR2 SQSDAQ. The CDR3 has 12 amino acids. Filled out from reference TRBV7-4 and TRBJ2-2, the complete variable domain reads GAGVSQSPRYKVAKRGRDVALRCDSISGHVTLYWYRQTLGQGSEVLTYSQSDAQRDKSGRPSGRFSAERPERSVSTLKIQRTEQGDSAVYLCASSLIPGELFFGEGSRLTVL.

The chain employs TRBV4-2 and TRBJ2-7, with D unclear. The V end was cut by 1 base, the J end by 4 bases, with 8 bases between. This CDR3 is 13 amino acids long. Germline-derived CDR1 and CDR2 are LGHNA and YNFKEQ. CDR3 residues: CASSQGRQYEQYF. CDR3 bases: TGTGCCAGCAGCCAAGGACGCCAGTACGAGCAGTACTTC.